The rows below give T cell receptor beta chains drawn from one sample of a study of blood T cells in healthy people across ages. MiXCR was run by TCRdb on the 5' RACE reads, yielding one entry per CDR3 protein. The sample shows 1,300,000 or so distinct CDR3 sequences, almost 60% of them seen only once. Specimen: blood. Receptors were obtained from a man aged 18 to 29 in good health. Each CDR3 is given with its conserved first and last residue. D genes are given only for firm matches. Clone size is stated in some rows and not others, as once, few, many or a class when expanded.

d_call j_call v_call clone_size cdr3_aa cdr3_nt
- TRBJ2-1 TRBV2 - CASSVVSSFVSSYNEQFF TGTGCCAGCAGTGTAGTCAGTTCGTTTGTTAGCTCCTACAATGAGCAGTTCTTC
- TRBJ1-1 TRBV15 - CATQNGLSFTEAFF TGTGCCACCCAAAACGGACTAAGTTTCACTGAAGCTTTCTTT
- TRBJ2-3 TRBV11-3 - CASSYQGLTTDTQYF TGTGCCAGCAGCTACCAGGGTTTAACCACAGATACGCAGTATTTT
- TRBJ2-7 TRBV29-1 - CSVGTNSREQYF TGCAGCGTTGGGACCAACTCCCGCGAGCAGTACTTC
- TRBJ2-1 TRBV5-6 - CASSLTSTHYNEQFF TGTGCCAGCAGCCTCACTAGCACCCACTACAATGAGCAGTTCTTC
TRBD1 TRBJ2-5 TRBV29-1 - CSVDITGVQETQYF TGCAGCGTTGACATAACAGGGGTTCAAGAGACCCAGTACTTC
TRBD2 TRBJ2-1 TRBV5-1 - CASSLVTSGLSYNEQFF TGCGCCAGCAGCTTGGTTACTAGCGGGTTATCCTACAATGAGCAGTTCTTC
TRBD1 TRBJ2-5 TRBV29-1 many CSVGQGARETQYF TGCAGTGTAGGGCAGGGGGCTCGAGAGACCCAGTACTTC
- TRBJ2-7 TRBV15 - CATSINPAEGEQYF TGTGCCACCAGCATCAACCCAGCGGAAGGCGAGCAGTACTTC
- TRBJ2-1 TRBV20-1 - CSAREVGTSSYNEQFF TGCAGTGCTAGAGAAGTAGGGACAAGCTCCTACAATGAGCAGTTCTTC
- TRBJ2-5 TRBV6-5 - CASSRPWETQYF TGTGCCAGCAGCCGGCCGTGGGAGACCCAGTACTTC
- TRBJ1-1 TRBV6-5 - CASSNRVDTEAFF TGTGCCAGCAGTAACAGGGTTGACACTGAAGCTTTCTTT
- TRBJ2-1 TRBV10-3 few CAISLQGTSSYNEQFF TGTGCCATCAGCCTACAGGGAACAAGCTCCTACAATGAGCAGTTCTTC
TRBD2 TRBJ2-7 TRBV20-1 - CSARDKKGTSGEQYF TGCAGTGCTAGAGACAAGAAGGGGACTAGCGGCGAGCAGTACTTC
- TRBJ2-3 TRBV6-5 - CASSAERTDTQYF TGTGCCAGCAGTGCTGAACGCACAGATACGCAGTATTTT
- TRBJ2-4 TRBV12-3/TRBV12-4 - CASSSLPAGAKNIQYF TGTGCCAGCAGTTCCCTCCCGGCTGGGGCCAAAAACATTCAGTACTTC
- TRBJ2-3 TRBV6-5 - CASSYSQNTDTQYF TGTGCCAGCAGTTACAGTCAAAACACAGATACGCAGTATTTT
- TRBJ2-5 TRBV3-1 few CASSQGLWEQYF TGTGCCAGCAGCCAAGGTCTCTGGGAGCAGTACTTC
- TRBJ2-3 TRBV27 - CASSLSPRTDTQYF TGTGCCAGCAGTTTATCTCCCCGGACAGATACGCAGTATTTT
- TRBJ2-2 TRBV5-5 - CASSFWDRAGELFF TGTGCCAGCAGCTTTTGGGACCGGGCCGGGGAGCTGTTTTTT
- TRBJ2-7 TRBV10-3 - CAISGEGGYEQYF TGTGCCATCAGTGGAGAGGGCGGCTACGAGCAGTACTTC
TRBD2 TRBJ2-3 TRBV7-6 - CASASGGRTDTQYF TGTGCCAGCGCTTCGGGGGGAAGGACAGATACGCAGTATTTT
TRBD1 TRBJ2-5 TRBV19 - CASNQLGRGQETQYF TGTGCCAGTAACCAGCTGGGCAGGGGGCAAGAGACCCAGTACTTC
- TRBJ2-5 TRBV28 few CASSLGWRGETQYF TGTGCCAGCAGCTTAGGATGGAGAGGAGAGACCCAGTACTTC
TRBD1 TRBJ1-1 TRBV5-1 - CASSLAPQTGSTEAFF TGCGCCAGCAGCTTGGCGCCTCAGACAGGGTCCACTGAAGCTTTCTTT
- TRBJ2-3 TRBV20-1 - CSASLGVNTQYF TGCAGTGCTAGTCTAGGTGTAAATACGCAGTATTTT
- TRBJ2-5 TRBV20-1 - CSARGVADQQYF TGCAGTGCTAGAGGTGTAGCGGATCAGCAGTACTTC
TRBD1 TRBJ1-1 TRBV10-3 - CAISESGGGQRNFEAFF TGTGCCATCAGTGAGTCTGGCGGGGGACAGAGGAATTTCGAAGCTTTCTTT
- TRBJ2-1 TRBV27 - CASLKLDGEQFF TGTGCCAGCCTTAAACTAGACGGGGAGCAGTTCTTC
- TRBJ1-2 TRBV9 - CASSVVGQDLYTF TGTGCCAGCAGCGTAGTGGGCCAGGATCTCTACACCTTC
TRBD1 TRBJ2-7 TRBV12-3/TRBV12-4 - CASTTIRDSVFYEQYF TGTGCCAGCACTACCATTAGGGACAGTGTTTTCTACGAGCAGTACTTC
- TRBJ1-5 TRBV7-2 - CASSPGLDHQPQHF TGTGCCAGCAGCCCGGGCCTCGACCATCAGCCCCAGCATTTT
- TRBJ2-2 TRBV10-2 - CASSELGELFF TGCGCCAGCAGTGAGCTGGGGGAGCTGTTTTTT
- TRBJ1-1 TRBV29-1 - CSVAGRQEAFF TGCAGCGTTGCCGGGCGCCAAGAAGCTTTCTTT
TRBD2 TRBJ2-1 TRBV4-3 - CASSPSLAGGGNEQFF TGCGCCAGCAGCCCATCCCTAGCGGGGGGCGGGAATGAGCAGTTCTTC
TRBD1 TRBJ2-2 TRBV20-1 few CSARWTGNTGELFF TGCAGTGCTAGGTGGACAGGAAACACCGGGGAGCTGTTTTTT
- TRBJ2-1 TRBV20-1 - CSARDKIRAWDEQFF TGCAGTGCTAGAGATAAGATAAGAGCGTGGGATGAGCAGTTCTTC
TRBD1 TRBJ1-2 TRBV28 few CASRTGAGYTF TGTGCCAGCCGGACAGGGGCTGGCTACACCTTC
TRBD1 TRBJ2-7 TRBV7-8 - CASSLHRGPSYEQYF TGTGCCAGCAGCTTACACAGGGGGCCATCCTACGAGCAGTACTTC
- TRBJ2-3 TRBV4-1 - CASPPRGSSTDTQYF TGCGCCAGCCCCCCGAGGGGCAGTAGCACAGATACGCAGTATTTT
TRBD1 TRBJ2-5 TRBV20-1 - CSARVGGEGETQYF TGCAGTGCTAGAGTAGGGGGCGAGGGTGAGACCCAGTACTTC
- TRBJ2-7 TRBV27 once CASSLTGHGSYEQYF TGTGCCAGCAGTTTAACGGGCCACGGCTCCTACGAGCAGTACTTC